These 28 T cell receptor beta chains came from one sample sequenced in a study of blood T cell repertoires in COVID-19. The table came from immunoSEQ multiplex PCR; TCRdb's copy has only in-frame clones and leaves some out. The sample shows tens of thousands of clones, 65% to 85% of them seen only once. The sample consisted of peripheral blood. These receptors originate from a human donor in a cohort sampled during active COVID-19.

The CDR3 region is CASSEGTLNEQFF. CDR3 sequence (DNA): TGTGCCAGCAGCGAGGGGACTCTCAATGAGCAGTTCTTC. The chain recombines TRBV11-3 with TRBJ2-1; tentatively, D is TRBD2 (6 bases). The V and J ends lost 5 bases and 6 bases respectively, with 11 bases between them. The CDR3 runs 13 residues. Germline V CDR1 and CDR2: SGHNT, YENEEA.

The V gene is TRBV5-4, the J gene TRBJ2-1; 13 bases agree with TRBD2. Germline V gene data show CDR1 as SGHNT and CDR2 as YYREEE (reference sequence). CDR3 length: 16 residues. Trimming removed 3 bases from V and 9 bases from J; junction bases left unmatched: 9. The CDR3 loop reads CASSSASGLAGVEQFF. The CDR3 nucleotides are TGTGCCAGCAGCTCCGCCTCTGGACTAGCGGGAGTTGAGCAGTTCTTC.

This chain uses TRBV14 with TRBJ2-1; weak D call: TRBD2 (6 bases). The CDR3 totals 18 residues. Germline V lookup: CDR1 SGHDN, CDR2 FVKESK. Trimming cost V 5 bases and J 7 bases, with 27 bases left between them. Here the CDR3 reads CASSSSGGPRMLSNEQFF. The CDR3 coding sequence is TGTGCCAGCAGCTCGTCCGGGGGTCCGAGGATGCTGTCAAATGAGCAGTTCTTC.

V is TRBV24-1 and J is TRBJ2-2, with a tentative D call TRBD2 (7 bases). The V gene's germline CDR1 is KGHDR and CDR2 SFDVKD. The CDR3 loop spans 15 amino acids. V lost 1 base and J 9 bases, leaving 14 bases between the germline ends. The CDR3 region is CATSDFGGTSWELFF. The CDR3 DNA sequence: TGTGCCACCAGTGATTTCGGGGGGACATCGTGGGAGCTGTTTTTT.

This chain uses TRBV6-5 with TRBJ1-1, with D perhaps matching TRBD1 (5 bases). Germline V gene sequence: CDR1 MNHEY, CDR2 SVGAGI. The CDR3 totals 13 residues. The V end lost 6 bases, the J end lost 1 base, and 9 bases lay between the germline ends. The CDR3 DNA sequence: TGTGCCAGCAGGGGAACAGGGAACACTGAAGCTTTCTTT. Protein product: CASRGTGNTEAFF.

This sequence joins TRBV5-6 and TRBJ2-3; D not certain. From germline, CDR1 is SGHDT and CDR2 YYEEEE. CDR3 length: 13 amino acids. The germline V and J ends were trimmed by 3 bases and 6 bases, with 11 bases remaining between them. CDR3 residues: CASSWRASDTQYF. Written as DNA, the CDR3 is TGTGCCAGCAGCTGGCGAGCGTCCGATACGCAGTATTTT.

V gene TRBV2 combines with J gene TRBJ2-1; D is unclear. The CDR3 extends over 15 amino acids. Trimming took off 1 base at V and 0 bases at J, with 7 bases between the two ends. Germline V gene lookup returns CDR1 SNHLY and CDR2 FYNNEI. The chain's CDR3 is CASSEGRSSYNEQFF. The CDR3 nucleotides are TGTGCCAGCAGTGAAGGACGGAGCTCCTACAATGAGCAGTTCTTC. The full variable domain, rest sourced from reference TRBV2 and TRBJ2-1, is EPEVTQTPSHQVTQMGQEVILRCVPISNHLYFYWYRQILGQKVEFLVSFYNNEISEKSEIFDDQFSVERPDGSNFTLKIRSTKLEDSAMYFCASSEGRSSYNEQFFGPGTRLTVL.

This chain uses TRBV11-2 with TRBJ1-4; D possibly corresponds to TRBD1 (5 bases). Germline loops: CDR1 SGHAT, CDR2 FQNNGV. The V end was cut by 3 bases, the J end by 7 bases, with 12 bases between. CDR3 length: 14 residues. The CDR3 protein is CASSFQGGREKLFF. CDR3 DNA sequence: TGTGCCAGCAGCTTCCAGGGTGGACGTGAAAAACTGTTTTTT.

This sequence joins TRBV19 and TRBJ2-1, with 10 bases identical to TRBD2. V was clipped by 5 bases and J by 4 bases; unmatched bases: 5. Germline CDR1 LNHDA, CDR2 SQIVND (reference sequence). The CDR3 is 15 residues long. The CDR3 DNA reads as TGTGCCAGTAGTGTCACTAGCGGGGATTACAATGAGCAGTTCTTC. Its translation is CASSVTSGDYNEQFF.

The rearrangement uses TRBV5-1 and TRBJ1-4; 7 bases align to TRBD1. The CDR3 is 15 amino acids. J was trimmed by 5 bases and V by 2 bases; bases with no gene match: 6. Looked up from germline, CDR1 is SGHRS and CDR2 is YFSETQ. CDR3 protein: CASSFLGQSNEKLFF. CDR3 DNA: TGCGCCAGCAGCTTTCTGGGACAGTCGAATGAAAAACTGTTTTTT.

This chain joins TRBV5-3 and TRBJ2-1; 9 bases fit TRBD2. TRBV5-3 is flagged as an ORF with uncertain function. This CDR3 region has 16 residues. J gave up 8 bases and V 0 bases, and 9 bases lay outside the gene matches. CDR3 loop: CARSLAQAGGTDEQFF. In DNA, the CDR3 is TGTGCCAGAAGCTTGGCTCAGGCGGGGGGGACGGATGAGCAGTTCTTC.

This chain uses TRBV5-1 with TRBJ2-1; TRBD2 matches 8 bases. This CDR3 has 18 amino acids. The junction had 11 bases not matched to a gene; V was cut back by 1 base and J by 2 bases. Germline CDR1 reads SGHRS; CDR2 reads YFSETQ. The DNA of the CDR3 is TGCGCCAGCAGCTTGACCCCTGGGGTTAGCGGGACCTACAATGAGCAGTTCTTC. Encoded protein: CASSLTPGVSGTYNEQFF.

This rearrangement joins TRBV10-3 to TRBJ1-2, with D tentatively TRBD1 (5 bases). The CDR3 spans 16 residues. Trimming cost V 1 base and J 7 bases, with 19 bases left between them. Germline values: CDR1 ENHRY, CDR2 SYGVKD. The CDR3 protein is CAISEFLRAGSSGYTF. CDR3 DNA sequence: TGTGCCATCAGTGAGTTTCTCAGGGCCGGGTCAAGTGGCTACACCTTC.

Only one count was recorded for this clone. The rearrangement uses TRBV5-1 and TRBJ1-3; D remains ambiguous. In germline, CDR1 is SGHRS, CDR2 YFSETQ. The CDR3 contains 13 residues. The V end was cut by 0 bases, the J end by 9 bases, with 10 bases between. CDR3 in DNA: TGCGCCAGCAGCTTGGAGCAAGGGAGCACCATATATTTT. This gives the protein CASSLEQGSTIYF.

V gene TRBV5-1 combines with J gene TRBJ2-7; TRBD2 agrees at 9 bases. In germline, CDR1 is SGHRS, CDR2 YFSETQ. The CDR3 has 16 residues. V was pared by 0 bases and J by 1 base, with 5 bases of the junction left unmatched. Here the CDR3 reads CASSLGLAGPSYEQYF. DNA of the CDR3: TGCGCCAGCAGCTTGGGTCTAGCGGGACCATCCTACGAGCAGTACTTC.

The rearrangement joins TRBV3-1 (or the pseudogene TRBV3-2) to TRBJ1-6; D gene uncertain. V was shortened by 1 base and J by 8 bases, with 6 bases between the two germline ends. This CDR3 has 13 amino acids. The germline V gene encodes CDR1 LGHDT and CDR2 YNNKEL (reference sequence). The DNA for the CDR3 is TGTGCCAGCAGCCAAGGTCGGGATTCACCCCTCCACTTT. This codes for CASSQGRDSPLHF.

A few counts support this clone. This chain links TRBV28 with TRBJ2-3; 9 bases fit TRBD2. Trimming cost V 3 bases and J 2 bases; bases outside gene matches: 6. The CDR3 sequence is 16 residues long. In germline, CDR1 is MDHEN, CDR2 SYDVKM. Here the CDR3 reads CASSLGLAGNTDTQYF. The CDR3 nucleotides read TGTGCCAGCAGTTTGGGGCTAGCGGGAAACACAGATACGCAGTATTTT.

The rearrangement joins TRBV7-9 to TRBJ1-5; 9 nucleotides agree with TRBD1. V was pared by 4 bases and J by 1 base, with 5 bases of the junction left unmatched. Per germline, CDR1 SEHNR and CDR2 FQNEAQ (reference sequence). The CDR3 has 16 amino acids. CDR3 residues: CASSSSGTGSNQPQHF. In DNA form, the CDR3 reads TGTGCCAGCAGCTCTAGTGGGACAGGGAGCAATCAGCCCCAGCATTTT.

This chain connects TRBV20-1 to TRBJ2-1, with D tentatively TRBD1 (6 bases). The CDR3 spans 11 residues. Germline CDR1 reads DFQATT; CDR2 reads SNEGSKA (reference sequence). V shed 6 bases and J shed 8 bases, with 11 bases lying between them. The CDR3: CSAAQGHEQFF. CDR3 bases: TGCAGTGCGGCCCAGGGGCATGAGCAGTTCTTC.

This clone was seen at least ten times. The V gene is TRBV7-9, the J gene TRBJ2-1; a possible D gene is TRBD1 (5 bases). Trimming took off 7 bases at V and 3 bases at J, with 10 bases between the two ends. Looked up from germline, CDR1 is SEHNR and CDR2 is FQNEAQ (reference sequence). The CDR3 runs 13 residues. DNA of the CDR3: TGTGCCAGCAAGGGGAATGTCTACAATGAGCAGTTCTTC. Protein product: CASKGNVYNEQFF.

This rearrangement joins TRBV27 to TRBJ2-7; 7 nucleotides agree with TRBD2. V lost 2 bases and J lost 2; bases outside the gene matches: 12. The CDR3 is 17 residues long. Germline V gene data show CDR1 as MNHEY and CDR2 as SMNVEV (reference sequence). In nucleotides, the CDR3 is TGTGCCAGCAGTTTAACCGTTGGCGGGAGTAATACCTACGAGCAGTACTTC. Residues: CASSLTVGGSNTYEQYF.

The rearrangement uses TRBV19 and TRBJ2-5; maybe TRBD1 (6 bases). Germline-derived CDR1 and CDR2 are LNHDA and SQIVND (reference sequence). The CDR3 consists of 15 residues. Deletions cut 3 bases from V and 7 bases from J, with 18 bases between. The CDR3 bases are TGTGCCAGTAGTATTAAGGGGGTTTACACGGCGACCCAGTACTTC. This codes for CASSIKGVYTATQYF.

This rearrangement joins TRBV11-2 to TRBJ1-6; D might be TRBD1 (5 bases). Looked up from germline, CDR1 is SGHAT and CDR2 is FQNNGV. This CDR3 region has 16 residues. The V end lost 1 base, the J end lost 5 bases, and 12 bases lay between the germline ends. The CDR3 spells CASSLGRTQNNSPLHF. The CDR3 DNA reads as TGTGCCAGCAGCTTAGGACGGACACAAAATAATTCACCCCTCCACTTT.

V gene TRBV5-1 combines with J gene TRBJ1-1; D ambiguous. Germline-derived CDR1 and CDR2 are SGHRS and YFSETQ. The CDR3 has 14 amino acids. V gave up 0 bases and J gave up 3 bases, with 9 bases separating them. In DNA, the CDR3 is TGCGCCAGCAGCTTGGACCGAAGCTACACTGAAGCTTTCTTT. Translation: CASSLDRSYTEAFF. Combining the CDR3 with reference TRBV5-1 and TRBJ1-1 gives the whole variable domain KAGVTQTPRYLIKTRGQQVTLSCSPISGHRSVSWYQQTPGQGLQFLFEYFSETQRNKGNFPGRFSGRQFSNSRSEMNVSTLELGDSALYLCASSLDRSYTEAFFGQGTRLTVV.

On this clone: This may be a read error, as it is one base from a much larger clone. This rearrangement joins TRBV5-5 to TRBJ2-1; D is ambiguous. Deletions cut 3 bases from V and 4 bases from J, with 8 bases between. Per germline, CDR1 SGHKS and CDR2 YYEKEE (reference sequence). The CDR3 extends over 13 amino acids. The CDR3 nucleotides read TGTGCCAGCAGCTCTCAGAGGTACAATGAGCAGTTCTTC. Its translation is CASSSQRYNEQFF.

The J gene is TRBJ2-3, the V gene TRBV7-3; 8 positions match TRBD2. CDR1 is SGHTA, CDR2 FQGTGA, per germline. V trimming: 5 bases; J trimming: 7 bases; junction bases outside the gene matches: 14. The CDR3 is 16 amino acids. CDR3 residues: CASSRGGLTRGNTQYF. CDR3 bases: TGTGCCAGCAGCCGGGGGGGACTCACCCGAGGAAATACGCAGTATTTT.

The chain couples TRBV7-9 to TRBJ1-2; 7 bases are shared with TRBD1. V lost 6 bases and J lost 4; bases outside the gene matches: 8. Germline CDR1 is SEHNR and CDR2 is FQNEAQ (reference sequence). The CDR3 is made up of 14 amino acids. The CDR3 DNA reads TGTGCCAGCAGATCGACAGGGAAGGGCTATGGCTACACCTTC. Its translation: CASRSTGKGYGYTF.

This clone was observed once. The CDR3: CASGETASSGNTIYF. The DNA for the CDR3 is TGTGCCAGTGGGGAGACTGCGAGCTCTGGAAACACCATATATTTT. This rearrangement joins TRBV2 to TRBJ1-3, with D unresolved. With 9 bases removed from V and 0 bases from J, the gap between germline ends came to 15 bases. Per germline, CDR1 SNHLY and CDR2 FYNNEI. The CDR3 runs 15 residues.